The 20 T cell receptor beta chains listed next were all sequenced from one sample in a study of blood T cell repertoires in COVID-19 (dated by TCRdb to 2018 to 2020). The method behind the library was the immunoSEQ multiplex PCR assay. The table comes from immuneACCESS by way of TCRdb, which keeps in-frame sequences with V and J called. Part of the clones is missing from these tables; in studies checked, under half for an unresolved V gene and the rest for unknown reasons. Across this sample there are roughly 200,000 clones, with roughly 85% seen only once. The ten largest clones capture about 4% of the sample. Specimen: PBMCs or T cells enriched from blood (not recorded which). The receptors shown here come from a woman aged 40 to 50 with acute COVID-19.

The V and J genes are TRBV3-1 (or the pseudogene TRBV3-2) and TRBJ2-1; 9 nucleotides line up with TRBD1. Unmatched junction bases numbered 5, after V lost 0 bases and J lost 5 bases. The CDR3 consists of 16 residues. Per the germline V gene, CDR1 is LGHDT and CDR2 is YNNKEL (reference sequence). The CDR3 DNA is TGTGCCAGCAGCCAAGAGTTGGGACAGGGCAACAATGAGCAGTTCTTC. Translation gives CASSQELGQGNNEQFF.

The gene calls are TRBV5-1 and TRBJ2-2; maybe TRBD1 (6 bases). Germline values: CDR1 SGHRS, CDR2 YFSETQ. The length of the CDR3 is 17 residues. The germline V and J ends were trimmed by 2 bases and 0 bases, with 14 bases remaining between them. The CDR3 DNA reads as TGCGCCAGCAGCTTCGGATCGGACAGCCCGAACACCGGGGAGCTGTTTTTT. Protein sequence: CASSFGSDSPNTGELFF. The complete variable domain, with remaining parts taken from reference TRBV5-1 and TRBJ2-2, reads KAGVTQTPRYLIKTRGQQVTLSCSPISGHRSVSWYQQTPGQGLQFLFEYFSETQRNKGNFPGRFSGRQFSNSRSEMNVSTLELGDSALYLCASSFGSDSPNTGELFFGEGSRLTVL.

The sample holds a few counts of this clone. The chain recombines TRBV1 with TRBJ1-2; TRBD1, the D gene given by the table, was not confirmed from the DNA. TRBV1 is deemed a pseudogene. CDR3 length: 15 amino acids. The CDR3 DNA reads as TGCACCAGCAGCCAAGTGGACAGCCCCTACTATGGCTACACCTTC. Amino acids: CTSSQVDSPYYGYTF.

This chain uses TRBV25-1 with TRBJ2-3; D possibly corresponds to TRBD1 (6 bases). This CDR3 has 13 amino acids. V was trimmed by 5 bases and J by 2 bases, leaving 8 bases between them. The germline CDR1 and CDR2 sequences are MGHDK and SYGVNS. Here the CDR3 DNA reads TGTGCCAGCAGTAGACAGGCCACAGATACGCAGTATTTT. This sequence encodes CASSRQATDTQYF.

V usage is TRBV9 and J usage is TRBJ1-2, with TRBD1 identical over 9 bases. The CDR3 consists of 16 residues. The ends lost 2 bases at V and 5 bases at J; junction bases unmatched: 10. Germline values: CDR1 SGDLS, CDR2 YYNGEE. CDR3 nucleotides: TGTGCCAGCAGCGTCGGACCGACAGGGGGGAGTTATGGCTACACCTTC. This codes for CASSVGPTGGSYGYTF.

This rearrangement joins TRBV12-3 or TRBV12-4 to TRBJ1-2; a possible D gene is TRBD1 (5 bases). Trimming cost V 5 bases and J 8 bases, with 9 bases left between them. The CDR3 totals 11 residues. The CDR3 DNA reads TGTGCCAGCAGTCAGGGCTCGGGCTACACCTTC. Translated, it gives CASSQGSGYTF.

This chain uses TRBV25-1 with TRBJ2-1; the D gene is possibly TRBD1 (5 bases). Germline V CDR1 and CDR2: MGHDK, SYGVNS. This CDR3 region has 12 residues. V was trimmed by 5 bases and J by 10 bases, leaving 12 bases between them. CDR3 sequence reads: CASSTLKGEQFF. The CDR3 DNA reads TGTGCCAGCAGTACACTAAAGGGGGAGCAGTTCTTC.

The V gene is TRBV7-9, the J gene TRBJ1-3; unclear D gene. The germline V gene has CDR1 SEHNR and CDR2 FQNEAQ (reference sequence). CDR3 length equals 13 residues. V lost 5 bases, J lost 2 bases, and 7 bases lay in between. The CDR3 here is CASSPAAGNTIYF. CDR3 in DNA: TGTGCCAGCAGCCCAGCGGCTGGAAACACCATATATTTT.

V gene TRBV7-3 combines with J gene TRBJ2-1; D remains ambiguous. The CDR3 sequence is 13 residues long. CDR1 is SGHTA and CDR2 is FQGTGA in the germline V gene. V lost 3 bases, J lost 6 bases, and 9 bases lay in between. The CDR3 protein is CASSLYLSNEQFF. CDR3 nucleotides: TGTGCCAGCAGCTTGTACTTGTCCAATGAGCAGTTCTTC.

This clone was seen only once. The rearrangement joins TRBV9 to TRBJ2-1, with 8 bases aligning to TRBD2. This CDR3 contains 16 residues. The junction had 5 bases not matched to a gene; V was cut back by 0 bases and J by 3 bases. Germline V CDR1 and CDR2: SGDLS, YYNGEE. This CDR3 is CASSVAGGGIYNEQFF. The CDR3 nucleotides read TGTGCCAGCAGCGTAGCTGGCGGGGGGATCTACAATGAGCAGTTCTTC. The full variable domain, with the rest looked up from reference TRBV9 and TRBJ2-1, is DSGVTQTPKHLITATGQRVTLRCSPRSGDLSVYWYQQSLDQGLQFLIQYYNGEERAKGNILERFSAQQFPDLHSELNLSSLELGDSALYFCASSVAGGGIYNEQFFGPGTRLTVL.

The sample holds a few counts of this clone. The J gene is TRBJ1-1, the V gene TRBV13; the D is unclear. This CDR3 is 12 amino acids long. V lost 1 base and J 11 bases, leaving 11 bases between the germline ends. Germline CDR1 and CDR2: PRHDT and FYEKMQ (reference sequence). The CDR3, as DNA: TGTGCCAGCAGCTTAGCGGGTCGGGAGGCTTTCTTT. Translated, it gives CASSLAGREAFF. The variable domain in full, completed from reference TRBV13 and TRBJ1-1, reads AAGVIQSPRHLIKEKRETATLKCYPIPRHDTVYWYQQGPGQDPQFLISFYEKMQSDKGSIPDRFSAQQFSDYHSELNMSSLELGDSALYFCASSLAGREAFFGQGTRLTVV.

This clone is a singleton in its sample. The CDR3 DNA sequence: TGCAGCGTTGAAGGGGCCCGGAACTATGGCTACACCTTC. Protein: CSVEGARNYGYTF. The chain is built from TRBV29-1 and TRBJ1-2; D is ambiguous. Germline CDR1 reads SQVTM; CDR2 reads ANQGSEA. Trimming left V 1 base short and J 2 bases short, with 8 bases between. The CDR3 extends over 13 amino acids.

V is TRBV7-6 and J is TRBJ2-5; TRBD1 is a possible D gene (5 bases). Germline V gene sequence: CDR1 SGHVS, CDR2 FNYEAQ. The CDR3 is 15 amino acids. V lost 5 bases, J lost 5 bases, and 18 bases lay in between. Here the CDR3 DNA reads TGTGCCAGCAGCGCGAGGTGGCCCCCAGGGGAGACCCAGTACTTC. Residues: CASSARWPPGETQYF.

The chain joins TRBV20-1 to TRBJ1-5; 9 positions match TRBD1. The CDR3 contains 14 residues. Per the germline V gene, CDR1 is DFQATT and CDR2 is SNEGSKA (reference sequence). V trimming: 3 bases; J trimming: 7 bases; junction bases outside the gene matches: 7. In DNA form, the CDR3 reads TGCAGTGCTAGTTCGGCGACAGGGGGACAGCCCCAGCATTTT. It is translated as CSASSATGGQPQHF.

CDR3 nucleotides: TGTGCCAGCAGCTTACTGCAGGGTAATACTGAAGCTTTCTTT. Encoded protein: CASSLLQGNTEAFF. The rearrangement uses TRBV7-9 and TRBJ1-1, with D perhaps TRBD1 (5 bases). The CDR3 is 14 residues long. Germline V gene data show CDR1 as SEHNR and CDR2 as FQNEAQ (reference sequence). Trimming took 2 bases from V and 5 from J, leaving 12 bases between them.

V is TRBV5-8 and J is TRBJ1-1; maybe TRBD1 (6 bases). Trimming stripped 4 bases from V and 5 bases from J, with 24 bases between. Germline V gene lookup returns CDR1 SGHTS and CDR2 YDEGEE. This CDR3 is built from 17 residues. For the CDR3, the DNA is TGTGCCAGCAGCCCTCTGGGGGCGTTGGTATTTGAAACTGAAGCTTTCTTT. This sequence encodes CASSPLGALVFETEAFF.

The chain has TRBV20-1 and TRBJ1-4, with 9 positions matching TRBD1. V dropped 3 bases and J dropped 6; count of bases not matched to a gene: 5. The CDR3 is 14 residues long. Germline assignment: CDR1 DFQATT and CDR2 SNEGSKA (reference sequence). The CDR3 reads CSASIGTGYEKLFF. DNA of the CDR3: TGCAGTGCTAGTATAGGGACAGGGTATGAAAAACTGTTTTTT.

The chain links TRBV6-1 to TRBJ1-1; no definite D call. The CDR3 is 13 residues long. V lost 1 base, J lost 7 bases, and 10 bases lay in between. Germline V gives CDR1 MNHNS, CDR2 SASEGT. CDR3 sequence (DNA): TGTGCCAGCAGTGAAGACAGTCGATTTGAAGCTTTCTTT. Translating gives CASSEDSRFEAFF.

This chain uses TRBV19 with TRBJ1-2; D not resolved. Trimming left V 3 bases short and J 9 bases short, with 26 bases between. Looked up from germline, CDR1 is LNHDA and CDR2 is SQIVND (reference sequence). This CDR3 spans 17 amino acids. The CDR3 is CASSIGNVMGGLDSYTF. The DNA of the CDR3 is TGTGCCAGTAGTATTGGAAACGTTATGGGCGGACTAGATAGCTACACCTTC.

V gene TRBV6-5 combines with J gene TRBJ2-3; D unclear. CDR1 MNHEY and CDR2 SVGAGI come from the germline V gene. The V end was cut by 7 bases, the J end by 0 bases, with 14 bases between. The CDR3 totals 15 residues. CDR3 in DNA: TGTGCCAGCACCAGAGGAGTTGGGAGCACAGATACGCAGTATTTT. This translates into CASTRGVGSTDTQYF.